This is a list of T cell receptor beta chains from one sample in a study of blood T cell repertoires in COVID-19. TCRdb keeps only in-frame clones here, not all; method: immunoSEQ multiplex PCR. The table records 65,000 to 80,000 clones, around four fifths of them present only once. The sample comprised peripheral blood. Every receptor here comes from a human donor in a cohort sampled during active COVID-19. Both conserved end residues are part of each CDR3. The D gene is left open where the match is weak. Not every row has a clone size; where given, it reads once, few, many or a size class.

TRBV9,-,14,TRBJ1-2,-,TGTGCCAGCAGCGCTACAGGGTTTCACTATGGCTACACCTTC,CASSATGFHYGYTF
TRBV24-1,-,15,TRBJ2-3,few,TGTGCCACCAGTGATTTCACAGCTAGCACAGATACGCAGTATTTT,CATSDFTASTDTQYF
TRBV2,TRBD1,14,TRBJ1-2,-,TGTGCCAGCGGAGACGGGACAGGGGAGTATGGCTACACCTTC,CASGDGTGEYGYTF
TRBV19,-,16,TRBJ2-1,-,TGTGCCAGTAGTGCGAAACGGGTCGGTTCCTACAATGAGCAGTTCTTC,CASSAKRVGSYNEQFF
TRBV20-1,-,14,TRBJ1-2,-,TGCAGTGCTAGTCACACGGAGGCCCTCTATGGCTACACCTTC,CSASHTEALYGYTF
TRBV19,TRBD2,14,TRBJ2-3,-,TGTGCCAGTAGCCCGGCGGGGGAAACAGATACGCAGTATTTT,CASSPAGETDTQYF
TRBV24-1,-,16,TRBJ2-1,-,TGTGCCACCAGTGATCCCCGCAGCAGGGGAGGGAATGAGCAGTTCTTC,CATSDPRSRGGNEQFF
TRBV11-2,TRBD1,16,TRBJ1-6,-,TGTGCCAGCAGCCCGACAGGGGGCTCCTATAATTCACCCCTCCACTTT,CASSPTGGSYNSPLHF
TRBV27,TRBD1,15,TRBJ1-5,-,TGTGCCAGCAGCTCAGGGGGCGCGAACAATCAGCCCCAGCATTTT,CASSSGGANNQPQHF
TRBV10-2,TRBD2,14,TRBJ2-7,-,TGCGCCAGCAGTGAGTCGGCTAGCGGTTACGAGCAGTACTTC,CASSESASGYEQYF
TRBV7-9,TRBD1,17,TRBJ2-2,many,TGTGCCAGCAGCCCCCTACCGGGACAGGGGAATACCGGGGAGCTGTTTTTT,CASSPLPGQGNTGELFF
TRBV5-1,-,13,TRBJ2-1,-,TGCGCCAGCAGCACCGGACTTAACAATGAGCAGTTCTTC,CASSTGLNNEQFF
TRBV6-6,-,20,TRBJ2-1,-,TGTGCCAGCAGCGCTAGAAGGCGGGACGGAAGGCTAAGCTCCTACAATGAGCAGTTCTTC,CASSARRRDGRLSSYNEQFF
TRBV4-1,-,15,TRBJ2-1,-,TGCGCCAGCAGCCCAGACGGGACTGACTACAATGAGCAGTTCTTC,CASSPDGTDYNEQFF
TRBV24-1,-,15,TRBJ1-5,-,TGTGCCACCTCGACGACACAGGGTTTCAGGCAGCCCCAGCATTTT,CATSTTQGFRQPQHF
TRBV7-2,TRBD1,15,TRBJ2-5,-,TGTGCCAGCAGCTTTAGGCCAGGGGGTGTAGAGACCCAGTACTTC,CASSFRPGGVETQYF